The clone carrying this T cell receptor beta chain turned up a few times. This CDR3 is 14 amino acids long. Trimming pared 4 bases from V and 4 bases from J, leaving 13 bases between. CDR1 is MGHRA and CDR2 is YSYEKL in the germline V gene. These data originate in a study of regulatory T cells in long-lasting Graves disease. Through Arm-PCR of CDR3 regions and iRepertoire HTBI primers, TCR beta libraries were built. TCRdb reprocessed the multiplex PCR reads with MiXCR, giving one entry per CDR3 protein. The sample contains hundreds of thousands of distinct CDR3 sequences, roughly 20% of which appear only once. Time point of the sample: persistent/refractory GD, antithyroid drugs over 5 years with positive TRAb. PBMC-extracted RNA yielded the TCR library.

The sample in question was peripheral blood mononuclear cells (PBMCs), obtained when the disease was refractory, from a patient treated with antithyroid drugs. This TCR was sampled from a female donor with Graves disease. This chain links TRBV4-1 with TRBJ1-2; D gene uncertain. The CDR3 is CASSLMIQTYGYTF. The CDR3 bases are TGCGCCAGCAGCCTCATGATTCAGACCTATGGCTACACCTTC.